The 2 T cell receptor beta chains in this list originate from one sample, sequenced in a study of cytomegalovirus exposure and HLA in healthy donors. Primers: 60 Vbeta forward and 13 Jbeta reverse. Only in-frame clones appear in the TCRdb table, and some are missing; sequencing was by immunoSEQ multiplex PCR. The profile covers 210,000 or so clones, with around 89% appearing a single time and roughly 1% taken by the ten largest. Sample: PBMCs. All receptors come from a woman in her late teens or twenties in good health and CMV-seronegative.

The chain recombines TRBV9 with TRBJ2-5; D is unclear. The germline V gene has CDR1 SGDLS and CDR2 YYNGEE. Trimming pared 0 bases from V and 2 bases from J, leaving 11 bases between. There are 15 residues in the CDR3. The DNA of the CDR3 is TGTGCCAGCAGCGTAGGTAGAACTCCTCAAGAGACCCAGTACTTC. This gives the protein CASSVGRTPQETQYF.

The CDR3 DNA reads as TGTGCCAGCAGCTTAGTGGGGAGCGGGGGGGAGACCCAGTACTTC. Protein product: CASSLVGSGGETQYF. The rearrangement links TRBV11-2 to TRBJ2-5; 9 positions agree with TRBD2. The CDR3 loop spans 15 amino acids. Germline V gives CDR1 SGHAT, CDR2 FQNNGV. Germline trimming cut 1 base from V and 5 bases from J; bases unmatched to any gene: 5.